These 30 T cell receptor beta chains were sequenced from one sample in a study of early T cells in non-severe SARS-CoV-2 infection. TCRdb used MiXCR to reprocess the 5' RACE reads, holding one entry per CDR3 protein. Of approximately 65,000 distinct CDR3 sequences listed, over 10% are singletons. The source material was whole blood. Receptors were obtained from an adult who was a healthcare worker with PCR-confirmed SARS-CoV-2 infection or an uninfected control (not recorded which).

The rearrangement joins TRBV5-1 to TRBJ2-1; maybe TRBD2 (6 bases). CDR1 is SGHRS, CDR2 YFSETQ, per germline. The CDR3 covers 11 residues. V was cut by 7 bases and J by 10 bases, with 12 bases left in between. The CDR3 coding sequence is TGCGCCAGCTCCAGGGAGGTAGAGCAGTTCTTC. It translates to CASSREVEQFF.

This clonotype showed up many times. The rearrangement uses TRBV10-3 and TRBJ2-5; D call uncertain. The CDR3 spans 12 residues. V was cut by 4 bases and J by 4 bases, with 7 bases left in between. CDR1 ENHRY and CDR2 SYGVKD come from the germline V gene. The CDR3 nucleotides are TGTGCCATCAGTGGGACGGGAGAGACCCAGTACTTC. It encodes CAISGTGETQYF.

This chain links TRBV18 with TRBJ2-5; D is uncertain. CDR3 length: 13 amino acids. Deletions cut 6 bases from V and 5 bases from J, with 13 bases between. Looked up from germline, CDR1 is KGHSH and CDR2 is LQKENI. CDR3 loop: CASSRGRRETQYF. The CDR3 nucleotides read TGTGCCAGCTCCCGAGGTCGGCGGGAGACCCAGTACTTC.

V is TRBV6-5 and J is TRBJ1-2, with 7 bases fitting TRBD1. This CDR3 comprises 15 residues. Germline CDR1 and CDR2: MNHEY and SVGAGI. With V trimmed by 2 bases and J by 4 bases, 7 bases remained unmatched. The DNA for the CDR3 is TGTGCCAGCAGTTACACTCCACAGGGGCGCTATGGCTACACCTTC. This sequence encodes CASSYTPQGRYGYTF.

This clonotype turned up a few times. J is TRBJ2-1 and V is TRBV12-3 or TRBV12-4, with 10 bases fitting TRBD1. With 6 bases clipped from V and 7 bases from J, the junction kept 9 bases outside the gene matches. The CDR3 has 15 amino acids. Here the CDR3 DNA reads TGTGCCAGCAGATCCGGGACAGGGGAGTATAATGAGCAGTTCTTC. Translation gives CASRSGTGEYNEQFF.

At least ten counts were recorded for this clonotype. This chain uses TRBV5-1 with TRBJ2-7, with D possibly TRBD1 on 6 matching bases. The CDR3 has 14 residues. Per the germline V gene, CDR1 is SGHRS and CDR2 is YFSETQ. V lost 0 bases and J lost 2, with 9 bases in between. In DNA, the CDR3 is TGCGCCAGCAGCTTGGTACAGGGTGCCTACGAGCAGTACTTC. It yields the protein CASSLVQGAYEQYF.

This clonotype has just a few counts. The J gene is TRBJ1-6, the V gene TRBV11-2; a weak D match, TRBD1 (5 bases). Germline V lookup: CDR1 SGHAT, CDR2 FQNNGV. The V gene lost 1 base and the J gene lost 5 bases, with 9 bases spanning the gap. This CDR3 has 15 residues. For the CDR3, the DNA is TGTGCCAGCAGCTTAGCCGGACAAAATAATTCACCCCTCCACTTT. Protein product: CASSLAGQNNSPLHF. Variable domain in full (rest from reference TRBV11-2 and TRBJ1-6): EAGVAQSPRYKIIEKRQSVAFWCNPISGHATLYWYQQILGQGPKLLIQFQNNGVVDDSQLPKDRFSAERLKGVDSTLKIQPAKLEDSAVYLCASSLAGQNNSPLHFGNGTRLTVT.

This clonotype was seen a few times. The chain carries TRBV5-1 and TRBJ2-7, with D possibly matching TRBD2 (5 bases). The V and J ends lost 2 bases and 3 bases respectively, with 15 bases between them. The germline CDR1 and CDR2 sequences are SGHRS and YFSETQ. The CDR3 has 15 amino acids. The CDR3 DNA reads as TGCGCCAGCAGCTTAGTTAACCCTAGCCTCTACGAGCAGTACTTC. Amino acids: CASSLVNPSLYEQYF.

This chain connects TRBV20-1 to TRBJ2-3; D remains ambiguous. Germline V gives CDR1 DFQATT, CDR2 SNEGSKA (reference sequence). V was shortened by 8 bases and J by 0 bases, with 9 bases between the two germline ends. The CDR3 consists of 12 residues. For the CDR3, the DNA is TGCAGTCCCAAGCCTAGCACAGATACGCAGTATTTT. Its protein product is CSPKPSTDTQYF.

This clonotype was seen ten or more times. The DNA for the CDR3 is TGCGCCAGCAGTGAGACTATCGAGGCAGATTATAATTCACCCCTCCACTTT. Translated: CASSETIEADYNSPLHF. This chain links TRBV10-2 with TRBJ1-6; D gene unclear. The germline V gene has CDR1 WSHSY and CDR2 SAAADI. The CDR3 spans 17 residues. V lost 2 bases and J 4 bases, leaving 15 bases between the germline ends.

This clonotype was detected only a few times. The chain links TRBV2 to TRBJ1-1, with D possibly TRBD1 on 5 matching bases. The V end was cut by 8 bases, the J end by 5 bases, with 15 bases between. CDR1 is SNHLY and CDR2 is FYNNEI in the germline V gene. CDR3 length: 13 residues. CDR3: CASGGGDGTEAFF. The CDR3 nucleotides read TGTGCCAGCGGGGGTGGTGATGGGACTGAAGCTTTCTTT. The full variable domain, its missing parts supplied by reference TRBV2 and TRBJ1-1, is EPEVTQTPSHQVTQMGQEVILRCVPISNHLYFYWYRQILGQKVEFLVSFYNNEISEKSEIFDDQFSVERPDGSNFTLKIRSTKLEDSAMYFCASGGGDGTEAFFGQGTRLTVV.

The chain is built from TRBV2 and TRBJ2-5; 10 bases fit TRBD2. Germline trimming cut 7 bases from V and 5 bases from J; bases unmatched to any gene: 13. The CDR3 contains 16 residues. CDR1 is SNHLY and CDR2 is FYNNEI in the germline V gene. CDR3 residues: CASNPGTSGDLETQYF. Here the CDR3 DNA reads TGTGCCAGCAACCCTGGTACTAGCGGGGACTTGGAGACCCAGTACTTC.

This clonotype appeared many times. The germline gene is not matched at one end of the junction; a read error may be the cause. The rearrangement links TRBV7-7 to TRBJ1-1; D is uncertain. This CDR3 region has 10 residues. The germline gives CDR1 SSHAT, CDR2 FNYEAQ (reference sequence). CDR3: CASSPSEAFF. The CDR3 DNA sequence: TGTGCTAGCAGCCCTTCTGAAGCTTTCTTT.

This clonotype was seen a handful of times. This chain uses TRBV27 with TRBJ2-3; D gene ambiguous. Trimming pared 8 bases from V and 2 bases from J, leaving 11 bases between. Germline CDR1 MNHEY, CDR2 SMNVEV (reference sequence). There are 13 residues in the CDR3. CDR3 residues: CASLNQFTDTQYF. The CDR3, as DNA: TGTGCCAGCCTCAACCAGTTCACAGATACGCAGTATTTT.

The J gene is TRBJ2-1, the V gene TRBV12-3 or TRBV12-4; TRBD2 matches at 10 bases. The CDR3 sequence is 15 residues long. V was clipped by 3 bases and J by 2 bases; unmatched bases: 1. CDR3 nucleotide sequence: TGTGCCAGCAGTTTGAGCGGGGGGGCCTACAATGAGCAGTTCTTC. This translates into CASSLSGGAYNEQFF.

The genes are TRBV27 and TRBJ2-5; 9 nucleotides agree with TRBD1. Germline CDR1 is MNHEY and CDR2 is SMNVEV (reference sequence). V shed 5 bases and J 5 bases; nucleotides not matched to a gene: 9. The CDR3 covers 15 residues. The CDR3 sequence: CASSARTGAIETQYF. The CDR3 DNA follows: TGTGCCAGCAGTGCCCGGACAGGGGCGATTGAGACCCAGTACTTC.

This clonotype appeared many times. V usage is TRBV6-5 and J usage is TRBJ1-2, with D possibly matching TRBD1 (5 bases). CDR3 length: 15 residues. Per germline, CDR1 MNHEY and CDR2 SVGAGI. Trimming left V 4 bases short and J 0 bases short, with 12 bases between. The CDR3: CASSSMGVTNYGYTF. The CDR3 DNA sequence: TGTGCCAGCAGTTCCATGGGGGTTACTAACTATGGCTACACCTTC.

V and J are TRBV18 and TRBJ2-5; 7 positions agree with TRBD2. This CDR3 has 13 amino acids. With 0 bases clipped from V and 5 bases from J, the junction kept 0 bases outside the gene matches. In germline, CDR1 is KGHSH, CDR2 LQKENI. CDR3 amino acids: CASSPPGRETQYF. CDR3 DNA sequence: TGTGCCAGCTCACCACCCGGGAGGGAGACCCAGTACTTC.

The chain's CDR3 is CASTAVDPGGEKLFF. The CDR3 nucleotides read TGTGCCAGCACGGCGGTGGACCCAGGTGGTGAAAAACTGTTTTTT. J is TRBJ1-4 and V is TRBV7-9; D gene uncertain. In germline, CDR1 is SEHNR, CDR2 FQNEAQ (reference sequence). The CDR3 consists of 15 residues. Trimming left V 7 bases short and J 7 bases short, with 19 bases between.

The chain couples TRBV20-1 to TRBJ2-7, with 8 bases that match TRBD2. This CDR3 has 14 residues. CDR1 and CDR2 from the germline V gene are DFQATT and SNEGSKA (reference sequence). The CDR3, as DNA: TGCAGCACCCATGGCGGGGGGCAAATCGGCGAGCAGTACTTC. It is translated as CSTHGGGQIGEQYF.

This clonotype has only a few counts. V usage is TRBV4-2 and J usage is TRBJ1-6, with unresolved D. The CDR3 extends over 16 amino acids. Germline V gene lookup returns CDR1 LGHNA and CDR2 YNFKEQ. Trimming stripped 4 bases from V and 7 bases from J, with 17 bases between. CDR3 loop: CASSPAVTRRNSPLHF. In nucleotides, the CDR3 is TGTGCCAGCAGCCCCGCCGTAACACGGAGGAATTCACCCCTCCACTTT.

The genes are TRBV7-2 and TRBJ2-1, with D possibly TRBD2 on 6 matching bases. Trimming pared 4 bases from V and 1 base from J, leaving 17 bases between. Looked up from germline, CDR1 is SGHTA and CDR2 is FQGNSA. The CDR3 length is 17 residues. This CDR3 reads CASSSLGLAESYNEQFF. The CDR3 DNA sequence: TGTGCCAGCAGCTCCCTCGGTTTAGCGGAGTCCTACAATGAGCAGTTCTTC. Filled out from reference TRBV7-2 and TRBJ2-1, the complete variable domain reads GAGVSQSPSNKVTEKGKDVELRCDPISGHTALYWYRQSLGQGLEFLIYFQGNSAPDKSGLPSDRFSAERTGGSVSTLTIQRTQQEDSAVYLCASSSLGLAESYNEQFFGPGTRLTVL.

This clonotype turned up a few times. This chain connects TRBV10-3 to TRBJ2-3; 12 nucleotides match TRBD2. V lost 0 bases and J lost 0; bases outside the gene matches: 7. Per the germline V gene, CDR1 is ENHRY and CDR2 is SYGVKD. This CDR3 is 19 amino acids long. The CDR3 DNA reads as TGTGCCATCAGTGAGTCTTGGACTAGCGGGACTTCTAGCACAGATACGCAGTATTTT. Translation gives CAISESWTSGTSSTDTQYF.

There are a few counts of this clonotype. The chain joins TRBV12-3 or TRBV12-4 to TRBJ2-3, with 11 bases identical to TRBD1. J was trimmed by 6 bases and V by 1 base; bases with no gene match: 3. The CDR3 is 15 amino acids. DNA of the CDR3: TGTGCCAGCAGTTTAGGGACAGGGGGCTTTGATACGCAGTATTTT. Translating gives CASSLGTGGFDTQYF.

This clonotype came up a few times. The chain joins TRBV30 to TRBJ1-5; 8 bases align to TRBD1. Looked up from germline, CDR1 is GTSNPN and CDR2 is SVGIG (reference sequence). Losses at the gene ends were 0 bases for V and 4 bases for J; bases not matched to a gene: 5. The CDR3 length is 15 residues. The CDR3 region has the DNA TGTGCCTGGAGTGTTGCCAGGGGGCGGAATCAGCCCCAGCATTTT. This codes for CAWSVARGRNQPQHF.

This clonotype was detected a few times. V and J are TRBV10-3 and TRBJ2-5, with a possible D match to TRBD1 (6 bases). The CDR3 consists of 13 residues. V lost 4 bases, J lost 3 bases, and 9 bases lay in between. Germline CDR1 ENHRY, CDR2 SYGVKD. CDR3 sequence (DNA): TGTGCCATCAGTGGGACAGAAAAAGAGACCCAGTACTTC. Encoded protein: CAISGTEKETQYF.

In this sample, this clonotype turned up many times. V and J are TRBV11-2 and TRBJ2-1; D tentatively fits TRBD1 or TRBD2 (5 bases each). V was pared by 5 bases and J by 9 bases, with 20 bases between. This CDR3 spans 15 amino acids. Germline V gene lookup returns CDR1 SGHAT and CDR2 FQNNGV. For the CDR3, the DNA is TGTGCCAGCAGCCCCGTTAGGGCCCGTGGGACTGAGCAGTTCTTC. This gives the protein CASSPVRARGTEQFF. Full variable domain (remainder filled in from reference TRBV11-2 and TRBJ2-1): EAGVAQSPRYKIIEKRQSVAFWCNPISGHATLYWYQQILGQGPKLLIQFQNNGVVDDSQLPKDRFSAERLKGVDSTLKIQPAKLEDSAVYLCASSPVRARGTEQFFGPGTRLTVL.

This clonotype was counted at least ten times. The V and J genes are TRBV6-2 or TRBV6-3 and TRBJ1-5, with a possible D match to TRBD1 (6 bases). The CDR3 length is 15 residues. The V gene's germline CDR1 is MNHEY and CDR2 SVGEGT. V dropped 5 bases and J dropped 2 bases, with 13 bases sitting between them. This CDR3 reads CASSTTGLRNQPQHF. CDR3 nucleotide sequence: TGTGCCAGCAGTACCACAGGGCTGCGCAATCAGCCCCAGCATTTT.

This clonotype was detected many times. The rearrangement joins TRBV7-6 to TRBJ1-2; 9 bases are a match to TRBD1. The CDR3 consists of 13 residues. Trimming at V came to 5 bases and at J to 5 bases, leaving 3 bases not matched to a gene. Germline-derived CDR1 and CDR2 are SGHVS and FNYEAQ. CDR3 coding DNA: TGTGCCAGCAGCGCGGGACAGGGTTATGGCTACACCTTC. This sequence encodes CASSAGQGYGYTF.

The V gene is TRBV10-2, the J gene TRBJ1-1; tentative D call: TRBD1 (6 bases). Germline loops: CDR1 WSHSY, CDR2 SAAADI. The V end lost 7 bases, the J end lost 11 bases, and 23 bases lay between the germline ends. The CDR3 spans 14 residues. As DNA, the CDR3 is TGCGCCAGCATTTCCGTCGGGGGCACTGAAGAGGCTTTCTTT. Translation: CASISVGGTEEAFF.